This passage covers 14 T cell receptor beta chains from one sample sequenced in a study of CD8 T cells in ankylosing spondylitis. Study observations and caveats: The study identified a TCR beta motif of roughly eight highly homologous variants that appeared characteristic of ankylosing spondylitis blood.

Their recognized antigens are unknown. Each CDR3 protein gets one entry after TCRdb re-called the 5' RACE reads with MiXCR. The data contain hundreds of thousands of distinct CDR3 sequences, 12% of them singletons. Sequencing was performed on blood, either unsorted or a sorted T cell fraction (not recorded which). The receptors were gathered from a male donor with ankylosing spondylitis.

The chain links TRBV20-1 to TRBJ2-3, with D perhaps matching TRBD2 (5 bases). CDR3 length: 16 residues. CDR1 and CDR2 (germline): DFQATT, SNEGSKA (reference sequence). V gave up 2 bases and J gave up 4 bases, with 19 bases separating them. The DNA for the CDR3 is TGCAGTGCTAGACCTATAATCGGGCTAGCCGCAGATACGCAGTATTTT. Protein: CSARPIIGLAADTQYF.

This rearrangement joins TRBV20-1 to TRBJ2-1; D perhaps matches TRBD2 (6 bases). Trimming removed 3 bases at V and 2 bases at J, with 17 bases between. CDR3 length: 16 amino acids. Germline CDR1 DFQATT, CDR2 SNEGSKA (reference sequence). In DNA form, the CDR3 reads TGCAGTGCTAGGGACCTAAGCGGAGGGACCTACAATGAGCAGTTCTTC. It is translated as CSARDLSGGTYNEQFF.

In its sample, this clonotype was seen once. This chain joins TRBV6-1 and TRBJ2-7, with D possibly being TRBD1 (6 bases). The length of the CDR3 is 14 residues. The V gene lost 2 bases and the J gene lost 3 bases, with 11 bases spanning the gap. Looked up from germline, CDR1 is MNHNS and CDR2 is SASEGT. The CDR3 DNA follows: TGTGCCAGCAGTGAACAGGGGAAAGACTACGAGCAGTACTTC. Translating gives CASSEQGKDYEQYF.

The chain combines TRBV6-1 with TRBJ2-7, with TRBD2 as a possible D gene (6 bases). CDR1 is MNHNS, CDR2 SASEGT, per germline. The CDR3 covers 15 residues. Trimming stripped 6 bases from V and 3 bases from J, with 18 bases between. The CDR3 protein is CASSRMGGRNYEQYF. The DNA for the CDR3 is TGTGCCAGCAGCCGCATGGGGGGACGAAACTACGAGCAGTACTTC.

This clonotype was counted between two and nine times. The chain recombines TRBV18 with TRBJ2-1; 11 bases match TRBD2. The ends lost 2 bases at V and 8 bases at J; junction bases unmatched: 2. Germline V gives CDR1 KGHSH, CDR2 LQKENI. This CDR3 contains 14 residues. CDR3 DNA: TGTGCCAGCTCACCAACTAGCGGGAGCGATGAGCAGTTCTTC. Translated, it gives CASSPTSGSDEQFF.

This clonotype was seen a few times. The V and J genes are TRBV20-1 and TRBJ2-1; 9 bases agree with TRBD2. The CDR3 is 14 amino acids. From germline, CDR1 is DFQATT and CDR2 SNEGSKA (reference sequence). With V trimmed by 6 bases and J by 4 bases, 7 bases remained unmatched. The CDR3, as DNA: TGCAGTGCGCCCGGACTAGCGAGTTACAATGAGCAGTTCTTC. This sequence encodes CSAPGLASYNEQFF.

This chain links TRBV15 with TRBJ2-7, with 12 nucleotides matching TRBD1. Germline V CDR1 and CDR2: LNHNV, YYDKDF (reference sequence). After removal of 0 bases from V and 8 bases from J, the junction contained 14 bases not matched to a gene. The CDR3 spans 18 residues. The CDR3 DNA sequence: TGTGCCACCAGCAGAGATCATCCTCTCGGGACAGGGGGCCTAAAGCAGTACTTC. Encoded protein: CATSRDHPLGTGGLKQYF.

This clonotype was counted ten times or more. The chain is built from TRBV21-1 and TRBJ2-7; the table's D call of TRBD1 was not tested on the DNA. TRBV21-1 is assigned pseudogene status. CDR3 length: 13 residues. The CDR3 coding sequence is TGTGCCATCCCGGACAGGGGGTGCTACGAGCAGTACTTC. Its translation: CAIPDRGCYEQYF.

The rearrangement joins TRBV20-1 to TRBJ2-1; D is ambiguous. In germline, CDR1 is DFQATT, CDR2 SNEGSKA (reference sequence). CDR3 length: 14 residues. Trimming removed 1 base from V and 6 bases from J, with 13 bases in between. CDR3 protein: CSARAMVMVNEQFF. CDR3 DNA: TGCAGTGCTAGAGCTATGGTTATGGTCAATGAGCAGTTCTTC.

Only a few counts were recorded for this clonotype. The chain combines TRBV5-5 with TRBJ2-4, with D perhaps TRBD1 (6 bases). V was pared by 0 bases and J by 8 bases, with 18 bases between. Germline V gene data show CDR1 as SGHKS and CDR2 as YYEKEE (reference sequence). There are 16 residues in the CDR3. The CDR3 protein is CASSLGTSGQGYIQYF. The CDR3 bases are TGTGCCAGCAGCTTGGGGACGTCGGGTCAGGGGTACATTCAGTACTTC. Full variable domain (rest looked up from reference TRBV5-5 and TRBJ2-4): DAGVTQSPTHLIKTRGQQVTLRCSPISGHKSVSWYQQVLGQGPQFIFQYYEKEERGRGNFPDRFSARQFPNYSSELNVNALLLGDSALYLCASSLGTSGQGYIQYFGAGTRLSVL.

The chain combines TRBV20-1 with TRBJ1-5; maybe TRBD1 (5 bases). This CDR3 has 12 residues. CDR1 and CDR2 from the germline V gene are DFQATT and SNEGSKA (reference sequence). V lost 6 bases to trimming and J lost 5 bases, with 11 bases between them. In DNA, the CDR3 is TGCAGTGCGGCGGGGGATTATCAGCCCCAGCATTTT. It specifies CSAAGDYQPQHF.

This clonotype appeared many times. The chain uses TRBV20-1 and TRBJ2-3; no clear D gene. The V gene lost 3 bases and the J gene lost 1 base, with 8 bases spanning the gap. CDR1 is DFQATT and CDR2 is SNEGSKA in the germline V gene (reference sequence). The CDR3 covers 13 residues. This CDR3 reads CSASGQRTDTQYF. The CDR3 DNA reads TGCAGTGCTAGTGGGCAGCGCACAGATACGCAGTATTTT.

The V and J genes are TRBV20-1 and TRBJ2-1; tentatively, D is TRBD1 (5 bases). CDR3 size: 11 residues. Trimming pared 5 bases from V and 11 bases from J, leaving 13 bases between. Germline V gene data show CDR1 as DFQATT and CDR2 as SNEGSKA (reference sequence). The CDR3 DNA reads as TGCAGTGCTCCAGACAAGGGGAAGCAGTTCTTC. Translating it yields CSAPDKGKQFF.

For this clonotype: A much larger clone lies a single base off, so this may be a read error. This chain uses TRBV20-1 with TRBJ1-1, with unresolved D. This CDR3 has 11 residues. Germline loops: CDR1 DFQATT, CDR2 SNEGSKA (reference sequence). In nucleotides, the CDR3 is TGCAGTGCTATAAAGAACACTGAAGCTTACTTT. Encoded protein: CSAIKNTEAYF.